A single sample is the source of the 5 T cell receptor beta chains below, sequenced in a study of blood T cell repertoires in COVID-19. Profiled with immunoSEQ multiplex PCR; TCRdb holds only in-frame clones, not every one. The sample lists 200,000 or so clones; approximately 84% were seen once. The sequenced material came from peripheral blood. These receptors were collected from a human donor with acute or convalescent COVID-19. The donor label of this sample is uncertain.

J is TRBJ1-5 and V is TRBV6-5; TRBD1 matches 9 bases. Germline loops: CDR1 MNHEY, CDR2 SVGAGI. The V segment lost 7 bases and the J segment 2 bases; nucleotides outside the gene matches: 6. The CDR3 loop spans 15 amino acids. CDR3 nucleotide sequence: TGTGCCAGCAACCGGGACAGGGAGGGCAATCAGCCCCAGCATTTT. It translates to CASNRDREGNQPQHF.

In nucleotides, the CDR3 is TGTGCCAGCAGCTGGACAGCTATCTCCTACAATGAGCAGTTCTTC. It is translated as CASSWTAISYNEQFF. This sequence joins TRBV13 and TRBJ2-1, with D possibly being TRBD1 (6 bases). CDR1 and CDR2 (germline): PRHDT, FYEKMQ (reference sequence). The CDR3 is 15 amino acids. V shed 4 bases and J shed 0 bases, with 10 bases lying between them. The full variable domain, in which reference TRBV13 and TRBJ2-1 provide the parts outside the CDR3, is AAGVIQSPRHLIKEKRETATLKCYPIPRHDTVYWYQQGPGQDPQFLISFYEKMQSDKGSIPDRFSAQQFSDYHSELNMSSLELGDSALYFCASSWTAISYNEQFFGPGTRLTVL.

This chain connects TRBV18 to TRBJ1-1; unclear D gene. Trimming stripped 0 bases from V and 5 bases from J, with 13 bases between. Germline V gives CDR1 KGHSH, CDR2 LQKENI. The CDR3 contains 15 residues. The CDR3 spells CASSPPLAGGTEAFF. The CDR3 DNA sequence: TGTGCCAGCTCACCACCGCTTGCGGGTGGAACTGAAGCTTTCTTT.

The chain joins TRBV6-5 to TRBJ1-5; possible D gene TRBD1, 5 bases. V was cut by 2 bases and J by 5 bases, with 10 bases left in between. CDR1 and CDR2 from the germline V gene are MNHEY and SVGAGI. There are 14 residues in the CDR3. CDR3 bases: TGTGCCAGCAGTTACGGGCAGGGCTATCAGCCCCAGCATTTT. It translates to CASSYGQGYQPQHF.

The chain links TRBV3-1 (or the pseudogene TRBV3-2) to TRBJ1-2, with TRBD1 matching over 7 bases. Looked up from germline, CDR1 is LGHDT and CDR2 is YNNKEL (reference sequence). The CDR3 length is 15 residues. V lost 5 bases to trimming and J lost 4 bases; unmatched junction nucleotides: 10. The CDR3 coding sequence is TGTGCCAGCAGCTCGGTGAGGGGGCGCGGCTATGGCTACACCTTC. Translated: CASSSVRGRGYGYTF.